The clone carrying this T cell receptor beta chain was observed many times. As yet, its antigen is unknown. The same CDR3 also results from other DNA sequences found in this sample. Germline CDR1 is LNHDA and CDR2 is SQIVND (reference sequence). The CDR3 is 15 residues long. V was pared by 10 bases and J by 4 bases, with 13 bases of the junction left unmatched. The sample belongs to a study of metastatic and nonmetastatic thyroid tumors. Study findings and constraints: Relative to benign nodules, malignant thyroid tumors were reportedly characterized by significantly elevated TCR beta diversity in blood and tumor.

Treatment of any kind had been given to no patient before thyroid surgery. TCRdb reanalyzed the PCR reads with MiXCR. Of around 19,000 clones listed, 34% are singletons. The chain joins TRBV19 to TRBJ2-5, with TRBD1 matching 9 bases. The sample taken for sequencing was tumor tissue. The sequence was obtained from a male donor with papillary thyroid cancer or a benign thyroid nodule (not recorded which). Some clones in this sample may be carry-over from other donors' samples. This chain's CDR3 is CATTGGTGSPETQYF. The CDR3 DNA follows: TGTGCCACCACTGGGGGGACAGGGTCCCCAGAGACCCAGTACTTC. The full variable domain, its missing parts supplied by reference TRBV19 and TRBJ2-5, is DGGITQSPKYLFRKEGQNVTLSCEQNLNHDAMYWYRQDPGQGLRLIYYSQIVNDFQKGDIAEGYSVSREKKESFPLTVTSAQKNPTAFYLCATTGGTGSPETQYFGPGTRLLVL.